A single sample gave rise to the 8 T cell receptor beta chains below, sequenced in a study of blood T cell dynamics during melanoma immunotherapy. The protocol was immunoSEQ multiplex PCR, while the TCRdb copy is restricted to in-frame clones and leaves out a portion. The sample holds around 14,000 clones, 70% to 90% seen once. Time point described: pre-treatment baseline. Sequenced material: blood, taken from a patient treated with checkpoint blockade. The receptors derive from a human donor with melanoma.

This CDR3 reads CASSQDRGWGEQFF. CDR3 nucleotide sequence: TGTGCCAGCAGCCAAGATCGCGGGTGGGGTGAGCAGTTCTTC. The chain links TRBV4-2 to TRBJ2-1; D might be TRBD2 (5 bases). With 0 bases removed from V and 9 bases from J, the gap between germline ends came to 12 bases. The CDR3 has 14 residues. Germline assignment: CDR1 LGHNA and CDR2 YNFKEQ.

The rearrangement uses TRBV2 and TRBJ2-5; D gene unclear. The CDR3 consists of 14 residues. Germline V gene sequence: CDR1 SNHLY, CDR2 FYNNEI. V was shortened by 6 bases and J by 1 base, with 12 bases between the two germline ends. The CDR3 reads CASRADMLQETQYF. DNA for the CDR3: TGTGCCAGCAGAGCAGACATGCTCCAAGAGACCCAGTACTTC.

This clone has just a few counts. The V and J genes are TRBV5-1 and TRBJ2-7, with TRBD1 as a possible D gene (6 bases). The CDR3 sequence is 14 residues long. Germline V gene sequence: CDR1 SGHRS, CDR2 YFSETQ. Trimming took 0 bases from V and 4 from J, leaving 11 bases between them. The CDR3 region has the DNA TGCGCCAGCAGCTTGGATGGGACACCTTACGAGCAGTACTTC. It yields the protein CASSLDGTPYEQYF.

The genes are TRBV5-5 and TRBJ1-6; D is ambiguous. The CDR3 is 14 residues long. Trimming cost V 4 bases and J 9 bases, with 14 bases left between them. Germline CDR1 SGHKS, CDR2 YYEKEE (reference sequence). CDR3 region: CASSRLGDGSPLHF. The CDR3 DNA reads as TGTGCCAGCAGCCGACTGGGTGATGGTTCACCCCTCCACTTT.

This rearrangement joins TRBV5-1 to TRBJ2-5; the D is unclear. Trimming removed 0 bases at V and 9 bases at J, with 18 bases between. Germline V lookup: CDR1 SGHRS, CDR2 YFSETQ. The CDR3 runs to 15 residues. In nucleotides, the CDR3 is TGCGCCAGCAGCTTGGCCATAACAGCAGCCTGGGCCCAGTACTTC. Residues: CASSLAITAAWAQYF.

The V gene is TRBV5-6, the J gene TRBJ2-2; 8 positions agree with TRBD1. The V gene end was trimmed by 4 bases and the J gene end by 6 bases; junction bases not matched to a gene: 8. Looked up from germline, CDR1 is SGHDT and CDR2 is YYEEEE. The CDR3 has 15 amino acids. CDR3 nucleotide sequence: TGTGCCAGCAGCAGAAGGGACAGGAGGGCCGGGGAGCTGTTTTTT. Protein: CASSRRDRRAGELFF.

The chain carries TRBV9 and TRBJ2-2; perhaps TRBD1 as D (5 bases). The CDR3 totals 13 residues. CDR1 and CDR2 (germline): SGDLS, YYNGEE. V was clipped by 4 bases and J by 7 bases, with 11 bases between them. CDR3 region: CASSLGVVGELFF. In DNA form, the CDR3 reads TGTGCCAGCAGCTTAGGGGTAGTCGGGGAGCTGTTTTTT.

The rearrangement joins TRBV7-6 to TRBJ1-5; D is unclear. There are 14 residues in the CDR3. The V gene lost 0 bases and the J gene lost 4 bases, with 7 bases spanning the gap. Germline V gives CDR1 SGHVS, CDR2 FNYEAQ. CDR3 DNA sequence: TGTGCCAGCAGCTTAGCGCATAGGAATCAGCCCCAGCATTTT. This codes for CASSLAHRNQPQHF.